Below are 21 T cell receptor beta chains sequenced from a single sample in a study of T cell repertoires in cytomegalovirus infection. Their cognate antigens are unknown. MiXCR was run by TCRdb on the reads, yielding one entry per CDR3 protein. The table shows around 900,000 distinct CDR3 sequences, with less than 40% occurring only once. Sequencing used cultured CD8+ T cells from PBMCs, obtained from culture after CMV antigen stimulation. The receptors shown here come from a human donor in good health (CMV status not recorded). Some clones in this sample may be carry-over from other donors' samples.

V usage is TRBV4-1 and J usage is TRBJ2-7, with D unclear. Germline loops: CDR1 MGHRA, CDR2 YSYEKL. The CDR3 covers 13 residues. V gave up 6 bases and J gave up 1 base, with 10 bases separating them. The CDR3 loop reads CASRGIGSYEQYF. The DNA for the CDR3 is TGCGCCAGCAGGGGGATCGGTTCCTACGAGCAGTACTTC.

This clonotype is a singleton in its sample. This chain links TRBV3-1 with TRBJ2-3; perhaps D is TRBD1 or TRBD2 (7 bases each). This CDR3 comprises 14 residues. Germline V gene data show CDR1 as LGHDT and CDR2 as YNNKEL (reference sequence). Between the trimmed V and J ends, which lost 6 bases and 7 bases, there was a span of 17 bases. For the CDR3, the DNA is TGTGCCAGCAGACCAGGGGGGGGAAGGAATACGCAGTATTTT. This codes for CASRPGGGRNTQYF.

The gene calls are TRBV7-8 and TRBJ1-2; D is ambiguous. This CDR3 has 16 amino acids. Germline assignment: CDR1 SGHVS and CDR2 FQNEAQ. V was clipped by 1 base and J by 10 bases, with 22 bases between them. This CDR3 reads CASSLELVGRRDDYTF. DNA for the CDR3: TGTGCCAGCAGCTTAGAATTGGTGGGGAGGAGGGATGACTACACCTTC.

This chain uses TRBV27 with TRBJ2-2; 9 nucleotides line up with TRBD2. J gave up 0 bases and V 7 bases, and 0 bases lay outside the gene matches. Germline CDR1 reads MNHEY; CDR2 reads SMNVEV (reference sequence). The CDR3 runs 14 residues. The CDR3 DNA reads as TGTGCCAGCAAGCGGGGGGCGAACACCGGGGAGCTGTTTTTT. Amino acids: CASKRGANTGELFF.

CDR3 in amino acids: CASSYGLAEKLFF. The CDR3 DNA follows: TGTGCCAGCAGTTATGGGCTTGCTGAAAAACTGTTTTTT. The chain links TRBV6-2 or TRBV6-3 to TRBJ1-4; D unresolved. From germline, CDR1 is MNHEY and CDR2 SVGEGT. The CDR3 is 13 amino acids. V gave up 3 bases and J gave up 7 bases, with 9 bases separating them.

The chain is built from TRBV6-5 and TRBJ2-1, with D maybe TRBD2 (5 bases). In germline, CDR1 is MNHEY, CDR2 SVGAGI. V lost 2 bases, J lost 4 bases, and 6 bases lay in between. The CDR3 covers 13 residues. CDR3 in amino acids: CASSYGEYNEQFF. CDR3 coding DNA: TGTGCCAGCAGTTACGGGGAGTACAATGAGCAGTTCTTC.

This chain uses TRBV20-1 with TRBJ2-1; perhaps D is TRBD1 or TRBD2 (5 bases each). This CDR3 comprises 12 residues. From germline, CDR1 is DFQATT and CDR2 SNEGSKA (reference sequence). V gave up 6 bases and J gave up 4 bases, with 10 bases separating them. CDR3 in amino acids: CSAGDPYNEQFF. The CDR3 DNA sequence: TGCAGTGCCGGGGACCCATACAATGAGCAGTTCTTC.

The chain recombines TRBV12-3 or TRBV12-4 with TRBJ2-2; D gene ambiguous. The ends were cut back, 1 base at V and 6 bases at J, with 9 bases in the middle. This CDR3 spans 14 amino acids. CDR3 in amino acids: CASSLVSIAGELFF. CDR3 DNA sequence: TGTGCCAGCAGTTTAGTATCAATAGCCGGGGAGCTGTTTTTT.

The genes are TRBV12-3 or TRBV12-4 and TRBJ2-4, with 7 bases lining up with TRBD1. The CDR3 covers 13 residues. With V trimmed by 4 bases and J by 6 bases, 3 bases remained unmatched. In nucleotides, the CDR3 is TGTGCCAGCAGTTCCTACAGGGGAAACATTCAGTACTTC. This gives the protein CASSSYRGNIQYF.

Concerning this clonotype itself: A much larger clone differs from this one at a single base, so this may be a read error. The J gene is TRBJ2-5, the V gene TRBV6-1; 11 bases align to TRBD1. V was pared by 2 bases and J by 5 bases, with 4 bases of the junction left unmatched. The CDR3 consists of 15 residues. Per germline, CDR1 MNHNS and CDR2 SASEGT. The CDR3: CASSELRTGGETQYF. CDR3 DNA sequence: TGTGCCAGCAGTGAACTCAGGACAGGGGGCGAGACCCAGTACTTC.

The CDR3 coding sequence is TGCGCCAGCAGTGATGGACTCCCTCGCGTGAACACTGAAGCTTTCTTT. Its translation is CASSDGLPRVNTEAFF. This sequence joins TRBV10-2 and TRBJ1-1; no clear D gene. The germline CDR1 and CDR2 sequences are WSHSY and SAAADI. The CDR3 consists of 16 residues. V lost 3 bases and J 0 bases, leaving 14 bases between the germline ends.

At least ten counts were recorded for this clonotype. The chain couples TRBV5-6 to TRBJ2-7; D is possibly TRBD1 (5 bases). Trimming stripped 1 base from V and 2 bases from J, with 16 bases between. CDR1 is SGHDT, CDR2 YYEEEE, per germline. The CDR3 runs 16 residues. CDR3 sequence reads: CASSLRPGHFAYEQYV. In nucleotides, the CDR3 is TGTGCCAGCAGCTTGAGGCCAGGGCACTTCGCCTACGAGCAGTACGTC.

CDR3 coding DNA: TGTGCCAGCAGTTTACGGGTAGTCTACGAGCAGTACTTC. Encoded protein: CASSLRVVYEQYF. The rearrangement uses TRBV12-3 or TRBV12-4 and TRBJ2-7; D remains ambiguous. The CDR3 has 13 amino acids. Deletions cut 2 bases from V and 3 bases from J, with 8 bases between.

This chain joins TRBV5-4 and TRBJ2-1, with D tentatively TRBD2 (6 bases). V was cut by 4 bases and J by 0 bases, with 14 bases left in between. CDR3 size: 16 residues. Germline V lookup: CDR1 SGHNT, CDR2 YYREEE (reference sequence). For the CDR3, the DNA is TGTGCCAGCAGCCCATTGACTAGGAGCTCCTACAATGAGCAGTTCTTC. It encodes CASSPLTRSSYNEQFF.

The chain uses TRBV29-1 and TRBJ2-1; 9 nucleotides agree with TRBD1. The CDR3 runs 14 residues. Germline V gene lookup returns CDR1 SQVTM and CDR2 ANQGSEA. Trimming at V came to 4 bases and at J to 3 bases, leaving 4 bases not matched to a gene. The CDR3 reads CSVGRTGVYNEQFF. CDR3 DNA: TGCAGCGTTGGACGGACAGGGGTCTACAATGAGCAGTTCTTC.

In its sample, this clonotype was seen a few times. V gene TRBV25-1 combines with J gene TRBJ2-1; no firm D call. Trimming shortened V by 7 bases and J by 8 bases, and 15 bases separated the two germline ends. CDR3 length: 13 amino acids. The germline V gene has CDR1 MGHDK and CDR2 SYGVNS. The CDR3 loop reads CASISAHSHEQFF. DNA of the CDR3: TGTGCCAGCATCAGCGCCCATTCCCATGAGCAGTTCTTC.

Ten or more counts support this clonotype. This sequence joins TRBV7-6 and TRBJ1-5; no firm D call. This CDR3 is 12 amino acids long. Between the trimmed V and J ends, which lost 3 bases and 4 bases, there was a span of 4 bases. The V gene's germline CDR1 is SGHVS and CDR2 FNYEAQ. The CDR3 spells CASSFKNQPQHF. The DNA of the CDR3 is TGTGCCAGCAGCTTTAAAAATCAGCCCCAGCATTTT.

This chain joins TRBV6-5 and TRBJ1-2, with 8 bases fitting TRBD1. This CDR3 contains 17 residues. Per the germline V gene, CDR1 is MNHEY and CDR2 is SVGAGI. V was clipped by 0 bases and J by 2 bases; unmatched bases: 8. CDR3 nucleotides: TGTGCCAGCAGTTACTCGGCAACAGGGGGTCCAAACTATGGCTACACCTTC. It translates to CASSYSATGGPNYGYTF.

The chain is built from TRBV7-6 and TRBJ1-5; 9 bases line up with TRBD1. This CDR3 is 16 amino acids long. Germline CDR1 reads SGHVS; CDR2 reads FNYEAQ. V dropped 1 base and J dropped 6; count of bases not matched to a gene: 7. DNA for the CDR3: TGTGCCAGCAGCTTAGAACAGGGGGCGAGTGGTCAGCCCCAGCATTTT. Encoded protein: CASSLEQGASGQPQHF.

This clonotype was seen more than once but under ten times. This chain connects TRBV25-1 to TRBJ1-1; tentatively, D is TRBD1 (5 bases). The CDR3 covers 15 residues. V dropped 0 bases and J dropped 7 bases, with 15 bases sitting between them. Germline values: CDR1 MGHDK, CDR2 SYGVNS. For the CDR3, the DNA is TGTGCCAGCAGTGAATATAGCAAGGGGAGGGTTGAAGCTTTCTTT. Its protein is CASSEYSKGRVEAFF. Full variable domain (outside the CDR3, taken from reference TRBV25-1 and TRBJ1-1): EADIYQTPRYLVIGTGKKITLECSQTMGHDKMYWYQQDPGMELHLIHYSYGVNSTEKGDLSSESTVSRIRTEHFPLTLESARPSHTSQYLCASSEYSKGRVEAFFGQGTRLTVV.

This clonotype appeared many times. V gene TRBV7-2 combines with J gene TRBJ2-5, with 9 bases fitting TRBD2. In germline, CDR1 is SGHTA, CDR2 FQGNSA. The CDR3 contains 16 residues. Unmatched junction bases numbered 8, after V lost 4 bases and J lost 2 bases. The CDR3 here is CASSSSGAWPQETQYF. In DNA form, the CDR3 reads TGTGCCAGCAGCTCTAGCGGGGCATGGCCTCAAGAGACCCAGTACTTC.